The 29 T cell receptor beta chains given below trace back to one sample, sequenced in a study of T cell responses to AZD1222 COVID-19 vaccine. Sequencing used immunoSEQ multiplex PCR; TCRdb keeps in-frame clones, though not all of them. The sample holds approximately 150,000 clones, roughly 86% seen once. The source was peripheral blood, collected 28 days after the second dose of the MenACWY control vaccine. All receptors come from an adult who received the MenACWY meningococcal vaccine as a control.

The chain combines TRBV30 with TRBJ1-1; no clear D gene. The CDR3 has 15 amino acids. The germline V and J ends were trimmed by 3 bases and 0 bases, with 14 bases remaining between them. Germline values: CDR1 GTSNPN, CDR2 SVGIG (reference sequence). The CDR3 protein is CAWRSSQPLNTEAFF. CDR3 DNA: TGTGCCTGGAGGTCATCCCAACCCCTGAACACTGAAGCTTTCTTT. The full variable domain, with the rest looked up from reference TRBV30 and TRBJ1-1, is SQTIHQWPATLVQPVGSPLSLECTVEGTSNPNLYWYRQAAGRGLQLLFYSVGIGQISSEVPQNLSASRPQDRQFILSSKKLLLSDSGFYLCAWRSSQPLNTEAFFGQGTRLTVV.

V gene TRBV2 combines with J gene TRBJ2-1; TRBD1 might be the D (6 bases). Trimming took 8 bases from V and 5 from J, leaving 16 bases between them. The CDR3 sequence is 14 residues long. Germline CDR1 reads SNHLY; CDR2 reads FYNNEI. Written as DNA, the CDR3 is TGTGCCAGCCGGTTACGGGACACAGACAATGAGCAGTTCTTC. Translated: CASRLRDTDNEQFF.

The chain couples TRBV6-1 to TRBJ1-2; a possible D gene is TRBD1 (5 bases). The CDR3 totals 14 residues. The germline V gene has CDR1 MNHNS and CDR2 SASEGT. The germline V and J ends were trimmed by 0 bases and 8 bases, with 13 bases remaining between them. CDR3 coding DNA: TGTGCCAGCAGTGAAGCGCTAGGGGCGTCCGGCTACACCTTC. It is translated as CASSEALGASGYTF.

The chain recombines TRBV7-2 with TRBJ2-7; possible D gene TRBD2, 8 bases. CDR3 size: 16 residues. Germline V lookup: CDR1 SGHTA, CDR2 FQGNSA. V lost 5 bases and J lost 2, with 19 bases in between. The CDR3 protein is CASSPLQGRGAYEQYF. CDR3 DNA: TGTGCCAGCAGCCCATTACAGGGGCGGGGGGCCTACGAGCAGTACTTC.

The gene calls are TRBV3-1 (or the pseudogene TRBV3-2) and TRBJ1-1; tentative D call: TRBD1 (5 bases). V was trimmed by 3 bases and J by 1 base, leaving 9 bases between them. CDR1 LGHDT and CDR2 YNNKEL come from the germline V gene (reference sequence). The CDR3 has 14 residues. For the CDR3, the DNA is TGTGCCAGCAGCCATCCCGGGGGGAACACTGAAGCTTTCTTT. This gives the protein CASSHPGGNTEAFF.

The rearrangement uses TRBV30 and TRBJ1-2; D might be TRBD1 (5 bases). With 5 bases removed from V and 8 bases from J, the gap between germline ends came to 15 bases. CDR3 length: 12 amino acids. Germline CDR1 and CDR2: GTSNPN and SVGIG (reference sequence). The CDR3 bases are TGTGCCTGGGGACATTCCTCTGGAGGCTACACCTTC. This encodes CAWGHSSGGYTF.

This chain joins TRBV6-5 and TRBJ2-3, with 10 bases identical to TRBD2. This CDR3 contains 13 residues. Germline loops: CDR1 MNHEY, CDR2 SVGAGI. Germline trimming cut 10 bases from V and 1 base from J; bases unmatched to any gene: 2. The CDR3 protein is CATLAGGTDTQYF. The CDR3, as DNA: TGTGCCACCCTAGCGGGAGGCACAGATACGCAGTATTTT.

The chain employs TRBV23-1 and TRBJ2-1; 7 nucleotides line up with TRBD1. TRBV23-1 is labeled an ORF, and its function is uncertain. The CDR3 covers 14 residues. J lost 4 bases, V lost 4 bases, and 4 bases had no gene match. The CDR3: CASSLPGQYNEQFF. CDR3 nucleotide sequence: TGCGCCAGCAGTCTTCCGGGACAGTACAATGAGCAGTTCTTC.

The DNA of the CDR3 is TGTGCCAGCAGCCTTGGGGGGGGTAATGAAAAACTGTTTTTT. Its protein product is CASSLGGGNEKLFF. The chain uses TRBV3-1 (or the pseudogene TRBV3-2) and TRBJ1-4; D might be TRBD1 (5 bases). Germline CDR1 LGHDT, CDR2 YNNKEL (reference sequence). The CDR3 loop spans 14 amino acids. V was trimmed by 4 bases and J by 4 bases, leaving 10 bases between them.

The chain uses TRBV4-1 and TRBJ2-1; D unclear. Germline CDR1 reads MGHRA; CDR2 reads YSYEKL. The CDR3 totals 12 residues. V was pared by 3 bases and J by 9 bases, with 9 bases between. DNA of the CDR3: TGCGCCAGCAGCCAGGTTTTAGGTGAGCAGTTCTTC. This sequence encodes CASSQVLGEQFF.

The CDR3 loop reads CASSLDPGQGKGQYF. CDR3 nucleotide sequence: TGTGCCAGCAGTTTGGACCCGGGACAGGGTAAAGGGCAGTACTTC. The rearrangement links TRBV28 to TRBJ2-7; TRBD1 matches 9 bases. V lost 3 bases and J lost 9; bases outside the gene matches: 12. Germline V gene lookup returns CDR1 MDHEN and CDR2 SYDVKM. The CDR3 is 15 residues long.

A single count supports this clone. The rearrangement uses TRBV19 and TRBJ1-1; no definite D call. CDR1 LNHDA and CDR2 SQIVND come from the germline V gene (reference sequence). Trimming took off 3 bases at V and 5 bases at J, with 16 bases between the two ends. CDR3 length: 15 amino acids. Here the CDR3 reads CASSIGPGRWTEAFF. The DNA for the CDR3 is TGTGCCAGTAGTATCGGCCCGGGCCGGTGGACTGAAGCTTTCTTT.

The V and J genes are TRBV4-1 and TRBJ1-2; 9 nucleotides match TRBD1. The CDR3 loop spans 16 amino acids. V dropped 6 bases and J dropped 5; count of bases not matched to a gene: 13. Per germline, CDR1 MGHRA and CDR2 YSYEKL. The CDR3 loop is CASRLDRGSKLYGYTF. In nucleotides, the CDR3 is TGCGCCAGCAGACTCGACAGGGGGAGTAAATTATATGGCTACACCTTC.

CDR3 in DNA: TGTGCCAGCAGCGTAGGCCCGGAGGAGAGCACTGAAGCTTTCTTT. Translating gives CASSVGPEESTEAFF. The chain combines TRBV9 with TRBJ1-1; D is undetermined. Trimming removed 0 bases from V and 4 bases from J, with 13 bases in between. There are 15 residues in the CDR3. The V gene's germline CDR1 is SGDLS and CDR2 YYNGEE.

CDR3 nucleotides: TGTGCCAGCAGCTTGGCCACCAGGGGGCGTTATGACGAGCAGTACTTC. It codes for CASSLATRGRYDEQYF. The chain has TRBV5-4 and TRBJ2-7; 8 nucleotides agree with TRBD1. The CDR3 has 16 amino acids. The V gene's germline CDR1 is SGHNT and CDR2 YYREEE (reference sequence). V lost 0 bases to trimming and J lost 5 bases; unmatched junction nucleotides: 10.

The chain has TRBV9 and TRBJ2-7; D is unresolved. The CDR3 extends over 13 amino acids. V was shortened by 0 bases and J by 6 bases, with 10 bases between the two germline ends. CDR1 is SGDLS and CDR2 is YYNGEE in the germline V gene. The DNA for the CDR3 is TGTGCCAGCAGCGTAGGCGTTGACCCCGAGCAGTACTTC. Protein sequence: CASSVGVDPEQYF.

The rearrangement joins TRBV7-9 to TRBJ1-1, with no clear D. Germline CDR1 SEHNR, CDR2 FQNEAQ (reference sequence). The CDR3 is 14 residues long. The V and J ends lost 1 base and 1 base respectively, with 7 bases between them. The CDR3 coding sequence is TGTGCCAGCAGCTTAGGTACAGCGAACACTGAAGCTTTCTTT. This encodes CASSLGTANTEAFF.

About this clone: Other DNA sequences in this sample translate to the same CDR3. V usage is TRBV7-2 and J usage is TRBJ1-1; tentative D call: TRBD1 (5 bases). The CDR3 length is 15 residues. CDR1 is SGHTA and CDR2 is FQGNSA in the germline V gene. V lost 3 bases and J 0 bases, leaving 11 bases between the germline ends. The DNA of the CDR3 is TGTGCCAGCAGCTTTGGCGGGGCCATGAACACTGAAGCTTTCTTT. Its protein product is CASSFGGAMNTEAFF.

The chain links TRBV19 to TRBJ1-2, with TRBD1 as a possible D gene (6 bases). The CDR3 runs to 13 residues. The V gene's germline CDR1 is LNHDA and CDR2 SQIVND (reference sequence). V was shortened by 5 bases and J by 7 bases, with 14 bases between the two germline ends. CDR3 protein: CASSLGGFSGYTF. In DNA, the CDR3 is TGTGCCAGTAGTCTAGGGGGGTTCTCTGGCTACACCTTC. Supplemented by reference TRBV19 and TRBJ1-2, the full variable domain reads DGGITQSPKYLFRKEGQNVTLSCEQNLNHDAMYWYRQDPGQGLRLIYYSQIVNDFQKGDIAEGYSVSREKKESFPLTVTSAQKNPTAFYLCASSLGGFSGYTFGSGTRLTVV.

This CDR3 reads CASSITGQMNTEAFF. The CDR3 DNA reads TGTGCCAGTAGTATAACGGGACAGATGAACACTGAAGCTTTCTTT. V and J are TRBV19 and TRBJ1-1; 7 bases align to TRBD1. CDR3 size: 15 residues. Germline CDR1 and CDR2: LNHDA and SQIVND (reference sequence). The ends lost 2 bases at V and 0 bases at J; junction bases unmatched: 3.

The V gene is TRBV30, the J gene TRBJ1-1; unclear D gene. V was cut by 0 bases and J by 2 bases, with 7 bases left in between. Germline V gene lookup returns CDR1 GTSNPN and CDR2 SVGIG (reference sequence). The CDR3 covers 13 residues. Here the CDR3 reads CAWSVGFNTEAFF. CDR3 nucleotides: TGTGCCTGGAGTGTGGGATTCAACACTGAAGCTTTCTTT.

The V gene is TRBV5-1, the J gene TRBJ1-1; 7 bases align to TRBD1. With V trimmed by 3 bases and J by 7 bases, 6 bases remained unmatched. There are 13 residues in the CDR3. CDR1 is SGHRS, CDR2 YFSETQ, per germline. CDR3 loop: CASSWAGGDEAFF. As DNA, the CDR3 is TGCGCCAGCAGCTGGGCAGGGGGTGATGAAGCTTTCTTT.

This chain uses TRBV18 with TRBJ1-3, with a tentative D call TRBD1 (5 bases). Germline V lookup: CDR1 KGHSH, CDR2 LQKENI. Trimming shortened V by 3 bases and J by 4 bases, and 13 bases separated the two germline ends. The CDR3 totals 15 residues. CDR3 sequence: CASSPSGTPGNTIYF. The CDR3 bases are TGTGCCAGCTCACCTTCCGGGACCCCAGGAAACACCATATATTTT.

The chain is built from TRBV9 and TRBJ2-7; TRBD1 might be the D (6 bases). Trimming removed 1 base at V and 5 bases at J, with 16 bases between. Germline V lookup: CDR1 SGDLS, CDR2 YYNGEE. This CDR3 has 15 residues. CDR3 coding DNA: TGTGCCAGCAGCGTAATGGGACACCCGGAGCACGAGCAGTACTTC. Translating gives CASSVMGHPEHEQYF.

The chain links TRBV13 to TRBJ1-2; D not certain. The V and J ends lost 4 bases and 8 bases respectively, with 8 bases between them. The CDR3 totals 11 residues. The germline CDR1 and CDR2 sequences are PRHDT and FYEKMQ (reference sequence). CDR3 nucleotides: TGTGCCAGCAGCTCGATGGAGGGCTACACCTTC. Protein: CASSSMEGYTF.

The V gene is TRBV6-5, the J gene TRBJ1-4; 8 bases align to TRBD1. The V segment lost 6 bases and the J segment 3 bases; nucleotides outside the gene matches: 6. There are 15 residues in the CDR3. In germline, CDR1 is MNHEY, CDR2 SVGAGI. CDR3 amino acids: CASRFQGAANEKLFF. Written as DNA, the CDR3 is TGTGCCAGCAGATTCCAGGGGGCGGCTAATGAAAAACTGTTTTTT.

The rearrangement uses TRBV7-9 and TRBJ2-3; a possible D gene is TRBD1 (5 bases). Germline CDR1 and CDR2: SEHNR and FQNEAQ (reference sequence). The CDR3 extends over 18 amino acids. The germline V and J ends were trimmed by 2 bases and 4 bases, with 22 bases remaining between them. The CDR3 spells CASSLRLLFRVEADTQYF. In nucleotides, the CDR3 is TGTGCCAGCAGCTTACGACTCCTATTCAGGGTTGAGGCAGATACGCAGTATTTT.

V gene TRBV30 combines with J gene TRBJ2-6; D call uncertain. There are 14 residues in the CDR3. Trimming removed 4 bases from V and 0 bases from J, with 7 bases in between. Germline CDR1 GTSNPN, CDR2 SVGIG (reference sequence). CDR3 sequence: CAWNRPSGANVLTF. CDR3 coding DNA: TGTGCCTGGAATCGCCCCTCTGGGGCCAACGTCCTGACTTTC. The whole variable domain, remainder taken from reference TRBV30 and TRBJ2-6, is SQTIHQWPATLVQPVGSPLSLECTVEGTSNPNLYWYRQAAGRGLQLLFYSVGIGQISSEVPQNLSASRPQDRQFILSSKKLLLSDSGFYLCAWNRPSGANVLTFGAGSRLTVL.

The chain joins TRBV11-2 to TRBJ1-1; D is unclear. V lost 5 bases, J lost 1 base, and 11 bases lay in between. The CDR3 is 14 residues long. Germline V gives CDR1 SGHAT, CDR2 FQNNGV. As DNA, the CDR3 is TGTGCCAGCAGCGCGACTTATAGGAACACTGAAGCTTTCTTT. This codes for CASSATYRNTEAFF.